The sequence of this T cell receptor beta chain was determined in a study of CD4+ T cells in melanoma (dated by TCRdb to between 2021 and 2022). Turning to the overall study: The study examined neoantigen-specific CD4+ T cells in human melanoma.

Regarding this clone: Its target antigen remains unknown. There are no base qualities to consult, and no much larger clone falls within one base.

To prepare the library, the immunoSEQ multiplex PCR assay was applied. In TCRdb, the immuneACCESS table is reduced to in-frame sequences with V and J assigned. These tables do not hold every clone; where another copy was compared, an unresolved V gene accounts for under half, and the others remain unexplained. The sample contains more than 110,000 clones, about nine tenths of them found a single time. The ten top clones hold about 1.5% of the sample. Patients with melanoma were used as donors. The paper's findings and limits, for the study overall: The report described a correlation between neoantigen-specific CD4+ T cells and the function of CD8+ T cells, macrophages and B cells. Neoantigen-specific CD4+ T cells in melanoma were reported to have a range of differentiation states.

This TCR came from a human donor with melanoma.

The CDR3 in this case is CASSHDLQGEGEKLFF. The nucleotide sequence is given as TGTGCCAGCAGCCATGATCTACAGGGGGAAGGTGAAAAACTGTTTTTT. This chain joins TRBV14 to TRBJ1-4, with TRBD1 identical over 8 junction bases. CDR3 length: 16 amino acids, cysteine to phenylalanine. The entry retains the CDR3 DNA only, 48 bases that are in frame from base 1. CDR1 and CDR2, per the germline V gene, are SGHDN and FVKESK. V trim: 3 bases; J trim: 7 bases; unmatched bases: 10.